This record concerns one TCR beta chain sequence. With 60 Vbeta and 13 Jbeta primers, the PCR was carried out. Here immunoSEQ multiplex PCR was the method, and the copy in TCRdb shows in-frame clones only, minus some. Its listing shows 55,000 to 70,000 clones. The sample originates from a study of cytomegalovirus exposure and HLA in healthy donors. The germline V gene has CDR1 SGHDN and CDR2 FVKESK. The CDR3 is 17 amino acids. Losses at the gene ends were 0 bases for V and 4 bases for J; bases not matched to a gene: 4. Sequenced material: PBMCs. The chain has TRBV14 and TRBJ1-6; TRBD1 matches at 9 bases. This clonotype was obtained from a female donor in good health and CMV-seropositive. CDR3: CASSQDWGTGYNSPLHF. DNA for the CDR3: TGTGCCAGCAGCCAAGATTGGGGGACAGGGTATAATTCACCCCTCCACTTT.